Following are 22 T cell receptor beta chains from one sample sequenced in a study of preoperative IRX-2 immunotherapy in early breast cancer. Treatment reported: preoperative locoregional IRX-2 cytokine immunotherapy. Assay: immunoSEQ multiplex PCR; the TCRdb copy retains only in-frame clones and omits some. The table lists under 20,000 clones, around four fifths of them singletons, with roughly 1.2% in the top ten. The sample here was lymph node tissue, taken after IRX-2 immunotherapy. These receptors were taken from a human donor with breast cancer.

The chain couples TRBV19 to TRBJ1-3; D unresolved. From germline, CDR1 is LNHDA and CDR2 SQIVND (reference sequence). Trimming took 3 bases from V and 3 from J, leaving 12 bases between them. The CDR3 is 15 amino acids. CDR3 sequence reads: CASSIGTARGNTIYF. The DNA of the CDR3 is TGTGCCAGTAGTATCGGAACCGCTCGTGGAAACACCATATATTTT.

This clone has a single count. This sequence joins TRBV15 and TRBJ1-2; the match to TRBD1 covers 9 bases. This CDR3 contains 15 residues. Looked up from germline, CDR1 is LNHNV and CDR2 is YYDKDF (reference sequence). Losses at the gene ends were 5 bases for V and 7 bases for J; bases not matched to a gene: 11. DNA of the CDR3: TGTGCCACCAGCCTCCCGGGACAGGGCGGTTCTGGCTACACCTTC. Translating gives CATSLPGQGGSGYTF.

This clone has only one observation. The gene calls are TRBV6-8 and TRBJ1-5, with a possible D match to TRBD1 (5 bases). This CDR3 has 13 amino acids. V lost 4 bases and J 7 bases, leaving 11 bases between the germline ends. Germline CDR1 reads MNHGY; CDR2 reads SAAAGT. CDR3 loop: CASSSGTGQPQHF. For the CDR3, the DNA is TGTGCCAGCAGTTCAGGGACCGGCCAGCCCCAGCATTTT.

The sample holds a few counts of this clone. J is TRBJ1-1 and V is TRBV15; possible D gene TRBD1, 5 bases. Trimming shortened V by 1 base and J by 0 bases, and 9 bases separated the two germline ends. This CDR3 contains 15 residues. Germline V gene sequence: CDR1 LNHNV, CDR2 YYDKDF (reference sequence). The CDR3 sequence is CATSRAKGVNTEAFF. The CDR3, as DNA: TGTGCCACCAGCAGAGCCAAAGGGGTGAACACTGAAGCTTTCTTT.

The rearrangement uses TRBV10-3 and TRBJ2-1; 9 bases are a match to TRBD2. Germline values: CDR1 ENHRY, CDR2 SYGVKD. The CDR3 consists of 15 residues. CDR3 region: CAAVGREGGYNEQFF. CDR3 coding DNA: TGTGCTGCAGTAGGGCGGGAGGGCGGATACAATGAGCAGTTCTTC.

The chain combines TRBV19 with TRBJ1-2; no clear D gene. Germline CDR1 is LNHDA and CDR2 is SQIVND (reference sequence). Trimming shortened V by 6 bases and J by 5 bases, and 13 bases separated the two germline ends. CDR3 length: 13 amino acids. CDR3 protein: CASRKEEAYGYTF. The CDR3 region has the DNA TGTGCCAGTAGGAAGGAGGAGGCTTATGGCTACACCTTC.

The V call is TRBV19, the J call TRBJ1-6, with D perhaps matching TRBD1 (5 bases). The CDR3 covers 14 residues. Germline CDR1 is LNHDA and CDR2 is SQIVND (reference sequence). Trimming removed 7 bases from V and 13 bases from J, with 20 bases in between. The CDR3 bases are TGTGCCAGTAATTCCCCACAGGTTGTTTCGCCCCTCCACTTT. This codes for CASNSPQVVSPLHF.

This chain links TRBV11-3 with TRBJ2-7; TRBD2 might be the D (7 bases). The germline CDR1 and CDR2 sequences are SGHNT and YENEEA. The CDR3 has 14 residues. V gave up 4 bases and J gave up 7 bases, with 17 bases separating them. The DNA of the CDR3 is TGTGCCAGCAGCTCCCGGACAGTCGGGGGGGAGCAGTACTTC. Protein product: CASSSRTVGGEQYF. Supplemented by reference TRBV11-3 and TRBJ2-7, the full variable domain reads EAGVVQSPRYKIIEKKQPVAFWCNPISGHNTLYWYLQNLGQGPELLIRYENEEAVDDSQLPKDRFSAERLKGVDSTLKIQPAELGDSAVYLCASSSRTVGGEQYFGPGTRLTVT.

J is TRBJ2-3 and V is TRBV11-3; D is unclear. Trimming shortened V by 3 bases and J by 4 bases, and 11 bases separated the two germline ends. The CDR3 runs 14 residues. Germline CDR1 is SGHNT and CDR2 is YENEEA. CDR3 residues: CASSLTSLSDTQYF. The CDR3 nucleotides are TGTGCCAGCAGCTTGACATCCCTGTCAGATACGCAGTATTTT. The whole variable domain, filled in from reference TRBV11-3 and TRBJ2-3, reads EAGVVQSPRYKIIEKKQPVAFWCNPISGHNTLYWYLQNLGQGPELLIRYENEEAVDDSQLPKDRFSAERLKGVDSTLKIQPAELGDSAVYLCASSLTSLSDTQYFGPGTRLTVL.

The chain uses TRBV6-8 and TRBJ1-2; 12 bases agree with TRBD1. Germline CDR1 and CDR2: MNHGY and SAAAGT. The length of the CDR3 is 17 residues. V lost 10 bases to trimming and J lost 0 bases; unmatched junction nucleotides: 12. The CDR3 sequence: CAIMPGTGGRTNYGYTF. CDR3 DNA: TGTGCCATCATGCCCGGGACAGGGGGCCGAACTAACTATGGCTACACCTTC.

This chain connects TRBV30 to TRBJ2-1, with 7 bases that match TRBD1. The CDR3 runs 14 residues. Germline lookup yields CDR1 GTSNPN and CDR2 SVGIG (reference sequence). With V trimmed by 5 bases and J by 6 bases, 10 bases remained unmatched. CDR3 loop: CAWGRQGFSNEQFF. For the CDR3, the DNA is TGTGCCTGGGGGCGACAGGGCTTCAGCAATGAGCAGTTCTTC.

This clone was seen a few times. The rearrangement uses TRBV10-2 and TRBJ2-1; 8 nucleotides match TRBD2. This CDR3 is 14 amino acids long. V was pared by 6 bases and J by 2 bases, with 3 bases of the junction left unmatched. Germline loops: CDR1 WSHSY, CDR2 SAAADI. DNA for the CDR3: TGCGCCAGCAGGCCGACTAGCGCCTACAATGAGCAGTTCTTC. Translating gives CASRPTSAYNEQFF.

V gene TRBV11-3 combines with J gene TRBJ2-5, with TRBD2 matching 9 bases. In germline, CDR1 is SGHNT, CDR2 YENEEA. V shed 4 bases, J shed 5 bases, and the junction held 8 bases outside the gene matches. The length of the CDR3 is 15 residues. CDR3 nucleotides: TGTGCCAGCAGCTCAGGGACTAGCCCATGGGAGACCCAGTACTTC. It yields the protein CASSSGTSPWETQYF. Variable domain in full (rest from reference TRBV11-3 and TRBJ2-5): EAGVVQSPRYKIIEKKQPVAFWCNPISGHNTLYWYLQNLGQGPELLIRYENEEAVDDSQLPKDRFSAERLKGVDSTLKIQPAELGDSAVYLCASSSGTSPWETQYFGPGTRLLVL.

The rearrangement links TRBV30 to TRBJ1-6, with D uncertain. This CDR3 is 12 amino acids long. V was pared by 4 bases and J by 6 bases, with 7 bases between. Per the germline V gene, CDR1 is GTSNPN and CDR2 is SVGIG (reference sequence). The CDR3 DNA is TGTGCCTGGAAATGGGCTAATTCACCCCTCCACTTT. It specifies CAWKWANSPLHF.

This clone was recorded once. The CDR3 is CASSQTTSADTQYF. Here the CDR3 DNA reads TGTGCCAGCAGCCAAACTACCAGCGCGGATACGCAGTATTTT. The chain has TRBV14 and TRBJ2-3; D is undetermined. The germline V gene encodes CDR1 SGHDN and CDR2 FVKESK. V was pared by 2 bases and J by 6 bases, with 12 bases between. CDR3 length: 14 amino acids.

The V and J genes are TRBV23-1 and TRBJ2-2; 8 positions agree with TRBD1. TRBV23-1 is sorted into the ORF group, with uncertain function. This CDR3 has 21 amino acids. The trim removed 6 bases at V and 6 bases at J, leaving 27 bases unmatched. CDR3 amino acids: CASSPILPGQDHRGRPGELFF. The CDR3 DNA is TGCGCCAGCAGCCCGATCCTACCGGGACAGGATCATAGGGGCCGTCCCGGGGAGCTGTTTTTT.

This chain links TRBV11-3 with TRBJ2-1, with D perhaps TRBD2 (5 bases). Between the trimmed V and J ends, which lost 6 bases and 5 bases, there was a span of 20 bases. This CDR3 is built from 16 residues. The germline V gene has CDR1 SGHNT and CDR2 YENEEA. The CDR3 is CASSPVGAALHNEQFF. CDR3 sequence (DNA): TGTGCCAGCAGTCCCGTAGGAGCGGCACTTCACAATGAGCAGTTCTTC.

The rearrangement joins TRBV30 to TRBJ1-2, with 8 nucleotides matching TRBD1. CDR1 and CDR2 (germline): GTSNPN, SVGIG (reference sequence). The junction had 7 bases not matched to a gene; V was cut back by 5 bases and J by 5 bases. CDR3 length: 13 amino acids. CDR3 sequence (DNA): TGTGCCTGGTGGGACAGGAGCACGTATGGCTACACCTTC. It translates to CAWWDRSTYGYTF.

The rearrangement joins TRBV23-1 to TRBJ2-7; D remains unclear. TRBV23-1 carries the ORF label, with uncertain function. The germline V and J ends were trimmed by 4 bases and 0 bases, with 10 bases remaining between them. The CDR3 covers 14 residues. The CDR3 spells CASSLTASSYEQYF. Written as DNA, the CDR3 is TGCGCCAGCAGTCTGACGGCAAGCTCCTACGAGCAGTACTTC.

This chain connects TRBV7-6 to TRBJ2-6; no clear D. The V gene lost 5 bases and the J gene lost 0 bases, with 8 bases spanning the gap. CDR3 length equals 15 residues. Germline-derived CDR1 and CDR2 are SGHVS and FNYEAQ. CDR3 coding DNA: TGTGCCAGCAGCGACCGGATCTCTGGGGCCAACGTCCTGACTTTC. Translation: CASSDRISGANVLTF. The full variable domain, rest sourced from reference TRBV7-6 and TRBJ2-6, is GAGVSQSPRYKVTKRGQDVALRCDPISGHVSLYWYRQALGQGPEFLTYFNYEAQQDKSGLPNDRFSAERPEGSISTLTIQRTEQRDSAMYRCASSDRISGANVLTFGAGSRLTVL.

This clone was recorded a few times. The chain combines TRBV11-3 with TRBJ1-1; TRBD1 is a possible D gene (5 bases). The germline CDR1 and CDR2 sequences are SGHNT and YENEEA. The CDR3 loop spans 15 amino acids. The ends were cut back, 3 bases at V and 1 base at J, with 12 bases in the middle. DNA for the CDR3: TGTGCCAGCAGCTTTAGGGGTTTGGGGAACACTGAAGCTTTCTTT. This codes for CASSFRGLGNTEAFF. The whole variable domain, remainder taken from reference TRBV11-3 and TRBJ1-1, is EAGVVQSPRYKIIEKKQPVAFWCNPISGHNTLYWYLQNLGQGPELLIRYENEEAVDDSQLPKDRFSAERLKGVDSTLKIQPAELGDSAVYLCASSFRGLGNTEAFFGQGTRLTVV.

The count of this clone is one. J is TRBJ2-7 and V is TRBV28; 8 positions agree with TRBD2. CDR3 size: 13 residues. CDR1 is MDHEN, CDR2 SYDVKM, per germline. Trimming took 5 bases from V and 6 from J; bases not matched to a gene: 6. CDR3 nucleotide sequence: TGTGCCAGCAGTCCTGGACTAGCAGGCGAGCAGTACTTC. As protein: CASSPGLAGEQYF.